The 30 T cell receptor beta chains in this list originate from one sample, sequenced in a study of T-cell reconstitution after alpha-beta-depleted transplantation in children. Preparation of the TCRbeta library was carried out with unique molecular identifiers. Each CDR3 protein is one row after TCRdb ran MiXCR on the PCR reads. The data contain around 92,000 distinct CDR3 sequences, less than 15% of them singletons. Sequences were derived from PBMCs from the stem cell graft donor, sampled from the stem cell graft. These TCRs come from a human donor who donated a stem cell graft to a child with inherited bone marrow failure.

The chain links TRBV5-1 to TRBJ2-2; a possible D gene is TRBD1 (5 bases). This CDR3 has 15 residues. Germline CDR1 and CDR2: SGHRS and YFSETQ. The V end lost 4 bases, the J end lost 4 bases, and 14 bases lay between the germline ends. For the CDR3, the DNA is TGCGCCAGCAGCGTTACAGGACCCCTCACCGGGGAGCTGTTTTTT. It encodes CASSVTGPLTGELFF.

This clonotype was recorded many times. The J gene is TRBJ2-7, the V gene TRBV19; D possibly corresponds to TRBD1 (6 bases). The CDR3 loop spans 16 amino acids. Germline V gene lookup returns CDR1 LNHDA and CDR2 SQIVND (reference sequence). V lost 7 bases, J lost 2 bases, and 21 bases lay in between. DNA of the CDR3: TGTGCCAGTACCCTGAATTCCGGGACACTTCCCTACGAGCAGTACTTC. The encoded protein is CASTLNSGTLPYEQYF.

This clonotype was seen repeatedly, ten times or more. The chain employs TRBV30 and TRBJ2-5; the match to TRBD2 covers 7 bases. After removal of 0 bases from V and 2 bases from J, the junction contained 3 bases not matched to a gene. CDR3 length: 14 amino acids. The germline gives CDR1 GTSNPN, CDR2 SVGIG (reference sequence). In DNA, the CDR3 is TGTGCCTGGAGTGTACTGGGGGGGCAAGAGACCCAGTACTTC. This sequence encodes CAWSVLGGQETQYF.

This clonotype was observed at least ten times. This rearrangement joins TRBV29-1 to TRBJ1-2; D unresolved. This CDR3 spans 13 amino acids. Germline V gene lookup returns CDR1 SQVTM and CDR2 ANQGSEA. Trimming pared 4 bases from V and 8 bases from J, leaving 17 bases between. CDR3 in DNA: TGCAGCGTTGGAAATATGGGAGCCGGGGGCTACACCTTC. It codes for CSVGNMGAGGYTF.

This clonotype was seen many times. This chain joins TRBV11-2 and TRBJ2-7, with 8 nucleotides matching TRBD2. The germline V gene encodes CDR1 SGHAT and CDR2 FQNNGV. V lost 7 bases to trimming and J lost 5 bases; unmatched junction nucleotides: 10. This CDR3 comprises 14 residues. The CDR3 spells CASNMGLVFDEQYF. As DNA, the CDR3 is TGTGCCAGCAACATGGGACTAGTTTTCGACGAGCAGTACTTC.

This clonotype was seen more than once but under ten times. V is TRBV19 and J is TRBJ2-5, with 7 bases that match TRBD1. Trimming at V came to 1 base and at J to 2 bases, leaving 7 bases not matched to a gene. Germline V gives CDR1 LNHDA, CDR2 SQIVND (reference sequence). The length of the CDR3 is 16 residues. In nucleotides, the CDR3 is TGTGCCAGTAGTATAGGATGGGACAGAATTCAAGAGACCCAGTACTTC. This encodes CASSIGWDRIQETQYF.

This clonotype has only a few counts. The chain combines TRBV6-6 with TRBJ1-5; 8 bases line up with TRBD1. Germline V gene lookup returns CDR1 MNHNY and CDR2 SVGAGI (reference sequence). The trim removed 5 bases at V and 1 base at J, leaving 1 base unmatched. There are 14 residues in the CDR3. The chain's CDR3 is CASSRQGSNQPQHF. The CDR3 bases are TGTGCCAGCAGTCGACAGGGGAGCAATCAGCCCCAGCATTTT.

This clonotype occurred many times. J is TRBJ2-5 and V is TRBV2, with D hard to call. V gave up 6 bases and J gave up 4 bases, with 15 bases separating them. Germline CDR1 SNHLY, CDR2 FYNNEI. The CDR3 loop spans 14 amino acids. The CDR3 spells CASSPGLTVETQYF. The CDR3 nucleotides read TGTGCCAGCAGCCCGGGCCTAACGGTAGAGACCCAGTACTTC.

This clonotype was seen repeatedly, ten times or more. The V call is TRBV27, the J call TRBJ2-3; TRBD1 is a possible D gene (6 bases). The CDR3 loop spans 18 amino acids. V was shortened by 6 bases and J by 3 bases, with 25 bases between the two germline ends. CDR1 is MNHEY and CDR2 is SMNVEV in the germline V gene (reference sequence). The CDR3 DNA sequence: TGTGCCAGCAGCCTTTTACCCCCACAGGGTGGGTGGACAGATACGCAGTATTTT. Encoded protein: CASSLLPPQGGWTDTQYF.

V is TRBV4-3 and J is TRBJ2-1; no clear D gene. The CDR3 is 16 amino acids. The germline V gene encodes CDR1 LGHNA and CDR2 YSLEER. Deletions cut 3 bases from V and 6 bases from J, with 18 bases between. DNA of the CDR3: TGCGCCAGCAGCCACGTAGTACTGCGGTCATCCAATGAGCAGTTCTTC. This gives the protein CASSHVVLRSSNEQFF.

CDR3 DNA sequence: TGTGCCAGCAGCACCTCAGGGGAGAGCTCCTACGAGCAGTACTTC. Encoded protein: CASSTSGESSYEQYF. This chain uses TRBV6-1 with TRBJ2-7; tentative D call: TRBD1 (6 bases). V was shortened by 6 bases and J by 0 bases, with 15 bases between the two germline ends. The germline gives CDR1 MNHNS, CDR2 SASEGT. The CDR3 sequence is 15 residues long.

The V and J genes are TRBV29-1 and TRBJ2-2, with 8 nucleotides matching TRBD1. The V gene end was trimmed by 7 bases and the J gene end by 0 bases; junction bases not matched to a gene: 4. CDR1 SQVTM and CDR2 ANQGSEA come from the germline V gene. The CDR3 is 14 residues long. CDR3 protein: CSAKGQANTGELFF. The DNA of the CDR3 is TGCAGCGCTAAGGGACAGGCGAACACCGGGGAGCTGTTTTTT.

In its sample, this clonotype was seen many times. This rearrangement joins TRBV6-1 to TRBJ1-6, with 7 nucleotides matching TRBD1. Germline loops: CDR1 MNHNS, CDR2 SASEGT. V lost 8 bases and J lost 2; bases outside the gene matches: 6. The CDR3 totals 15 residues. In nucleotides, the CDR3 is TGTGCCAGCCGACCAGGGGGGGCCTATAATTCACCCCTCCACTTT. The encoded protein is CASRPGGAYNSPLHF.

This clonotype was found many times. This chain uses TRBV20-1 with TRBJ2-3; maybe TRBD1 (5 bases). CDR1 and CDR2 from the germline V gene are DFQATT and SNEGSKA (reference sequence). Trimming removed 5 bases from V and 0 bases from J, with 12 bases in between. CDR3 length: 14 residues. The CDR3, as DNA: TGCAGTGCTCCAGGGTATCCAAGCACAGATACGCAGTATTTT. Its protein product is CSAPGYPSTDTQYF.

This clonotype appeared many times. The chain recombines TRBV4-1 with TRBJ2-1, with D possibly being TRBD2 (6 bases). This CDR3 has 15 amino acids. Trimming shortened V by 4 bases and J by 5 bases, and 15 bases separated the two germline ends. The germline V gene encodes CDR1 MGHRA and CDR2 YSYEKL. CDR3 coding DNA: TGCGCCAGCAGCCCGCCTTCGCGGGGAAACAATGAGCAGTTCTTC. As protein: CASSPPSRGNNEQFF.

This clonotype occurred many times. J is TRBJ2-1 and V is TRBV12-3 or TRBV12-4; 7 bases line up with TRBD1. The trim removed 8 bases at V and 3 bases at J, leaving 7 bases unmatched. This CDR3 comprises 14 residues. The CDR3 DNA reads TGTGCCAGCCCCCGACAGGGAATCTACAATGAGCAGTTCTTC. Its translation: CASPRQGIYNEQFF.

The V and J genes are TRBV11-3 and TRBJ2-3; 7 nucleotides match TRBD2. Looked up from germline, CDR1 is SGHNT and CDR2 is YENEEA. The CDR3 is 15 residues long. V lost 5 bases, J lost 1 base, and 6 bases stayed unmatched. This CDR3 is CASSPGGSGTDTQYF. The CDR3 nucleotides read TGTGCCAGCAGCCCCGGGGGGAGTGGCACAGATACGCAGTATTTT.

This clonotype showed up many times. This sequence joins TRBV10-3 and TRBJ2-7; 11 positions match TRBD1. J lost 4 bases, V lost 7 bases, and 15 bases had no gene match. The CDR3 has 17 residues. CDR1 and CDR2 from the germline V gene are ENHRY and SYGVKD. The CDR3 loop is CAITPGQGEDSIYEQYF. In nucleotides, the CDR3 is TGTGCCATCACCCCGGGACAGGGGGAAGACTCTATTTACGAGCAGTACTTC.

In this sample, this clonotype turned up a few times. The chain combines TRBV18 with TRBJ1-1; the D gene is possibly TRBD1 (5 bases). The germline V and J ends were trimmed by 3 bases and 4 bases, with 18 bases remaining between them. This CDR3 has 16 residues. CDR1 and CDR2 from the germline V gene are KGHSH and LQKENI. CDR3: CASSPSQGQAGTEAFF. CDR3 sequence (DNA): TGTGCCAGCTCACCCTCTCAGGGCCAGGCCGGCACTGAAGCTTTCTTT. Full variable domain (remainder filled in from reference TRBV18 and TRBJ1-1): NAGVMQNPRHLVRRRGQEARLRCSPMKGHSHVYWYRQLPEEGLKFMVYLQKENIIDESGMPKERFSAEFPKEGPSILRIQQVVRGDSAAYFCASSPSQGQAGTEAFFGQGTRLTVV.

This chain uses TRBV7-3 with TRBJ2-3; D is unclear. The CDR3 has 13 amino acids. V lost 2 bases and J 6 bases, leaving 9 bases between the germline ends. Germline V CDR1 and CDR2: SGHTA, FQGTGA. CDR3 sequence reads: CASSLDLSDTQYF. The DNA of the CDR3 is TGTGCCAGCAGCTTAGACTTATCGGATACGCAGTATTTT.

This clonotype was counted many times. The chain recombines TRBV11-2 with TRBJ1-2; 7 bases line up with TRBD1. After removal of 1 base from V and 5 bases from J, the junction contained 10 bases not matched to a gene. In germline, CDR1 is SGHAT, CDR2 FQNNGV. The CDR3 is 16 amino acids. The CDR3 reads CASSLAEGAMYYGYTF. CDR3 nucleotides: TGTGCCAGCAGCTTAGCGGAGGGGGCGATGTATTATGGCTACACCTTC.

This clonotype was seen many times. This chain uses TRBV5-1 with TRBJ2-2; D assignment may be TRBD1 or TRBD2 (6 bases each). The CDR3 consists of 15 residues. Trimming took off 6 bases at V and 6 bases at J, with 18 bases between the two ends. Germline V lookup: CDR1 SGHRS, CDR2 YFSETQ. The CDR3 bases are TGCGCCAGCACCATTGGAGGGGGGAGAGCCGGGGAGCTGTTTTTT. It is translated as CASTIGGGRAGELFF.

The chain carries TRBV9 and TRBJ2-7, with D possibly TRBD2 on 6 matching bases. Germline V CDR1 and CDR2: SGDLS, YYNGEE. CDR3 length: 15 residues. Trimming took off 4 bases at V and 3 bases at J, with 17 bases between the two ends. The CDR3 region has the DNA TGTGCCAGCAGCTCGTCGGGAGACTATGGCTACGAGCAGTACTTC. Translation: CASSSSGDYGYEQYF.

At least ten counts were recorded for this clonotype. The V and J genes are TRBV7-8 and TRBJ1-4; D possibly corresponds to TRBD1 (6 bases). The CDR3 covers 18 residues. The germline V and J ends were trimmed by 1 base and 3 bases, with 18 bases remaining between them. Per the germline V gene, CDR1 is SGHVS and CDR2 is FQNEAQ. CDR3 sequence: CASSLVLWAAGANEKLFF. CDR3 in DNA: TGTGCCAGCAGCTTAGTTTTATGGGCCGCAGGGGCTAATGAAAAACTGTTTTTT.

The chain combines TRBV2 with TRBJ1-5; no firm D call. Trimming shortened V by 1 base and J by 4 bases, and 11 bases separated the two germline ends. CDR1 is SNHLY, CDR2 FYNNEI, per germline. The CDR3 has 15 amino acids. The CDR3 is CASSEGGFGNQPQHF. The DNA for the CDR3 is TGTGCCAGCAGTGAAGGAGGTTTTGGGAATCAGCCCCAGCATTTT.

Many counts were recorded for this clonotype. The gene calls are TRBV7-9 and TRBJ2-3; 16 bases are shared with TRBD2. V lost 4 bases, J lost 9 bases, and 4 bases stayed unmatched. Germline CDR1 SEHNR, CDR2 FQNEAQ (reference sequence). CDR3 length equals 15 residues. CDR3 bases: TGTGCCAGCAGCTCGGGACTAGCGGGGGGGCTGACGCAGTATTTT. Protein: CASSSGLAGGLTQYF. Filled out from reference TRBV7-9 and TRBJ2-3, the complete variable domain reads DTGVSQNPRHKITKRGQNVTFRCDPISEHNRLYWYRQTLGQGPEFLTYFQNEAQLEKSRLLSDRFSAERPKGSFSTLEIQRTEQGDSAMYLCASSSGLAGGLTQYFGPGTRLTVL.

This clonotype has a count of ten or more. CDR3 in amino acids: CASSSYSGGAGNQQFF. The CDR3 DNA sequence: TGTGCCAGCAGCTCTTATAGCGGGGGGGCCGGGAATCAGCAGTTCTTC. The rearrangement links TRBV7-3 to TRBJ2-1; 11 bases align to TRBD2. The CDR3 has 16 amino acids. CDR1 is SGHTA and CDR2 is FQGTGA in the germline V gene. J lost 11 bases, V lost 4 bases, and 13 bases had no gene match.

The chain carries TRBV3-1 and TRBJ2-2; D possibly matches TRBD1 or TRBD2 (5 bases each). Germline CDR1 reads LGHDT; CDR2 reads YNNKEL (reference sequence). V gave up 8 bases and J gave up 0 bases, with 10 bases separating them. The CDR3 extends over 14 amino acids. The chain's CDR3 is CASLGEPNTGELFF. The CDR3 DNA sequence: TGTGCCAGCCTGGGGGAACCGAACACCGGGGAGCTGTTTTTT.

There are many counts of this clonotype. This chain uses TRBV5-1 with TRBJ2-5, with no clear D. CDR1 is SGHRS, CDR2 YFSETQ, per germline. Trimming left V 5 bases short and J 2 bases short, with 10 bases between. The CDR3 runs to 13 residues. Written as DNA, the CDR3 is TGCGCCAGCAGTGTAGCACCGCAAGAGACCCAGTACTTC. It translates to CASSVAPQETQYF.

The sample holds many counts of this clonotype. The rearrangement links TRBV4-1 to TRBJ2-3; D gene ambiguous. CDR3 length equals 17 residues. V dropped 0 bases and J dropped 2 bases, with 15 bases sitting between them. The germline V gene encodes CDR1 MGHRA and CDR2 YSYEKL. CDR3 sequence reads: CASSQDGGGTYTDTQYF. In DNA, the CDR3 is TGCGCCAGCAGCCAAGACGGCGGTGGAACTTACACAGATACGCAGTATTTT.